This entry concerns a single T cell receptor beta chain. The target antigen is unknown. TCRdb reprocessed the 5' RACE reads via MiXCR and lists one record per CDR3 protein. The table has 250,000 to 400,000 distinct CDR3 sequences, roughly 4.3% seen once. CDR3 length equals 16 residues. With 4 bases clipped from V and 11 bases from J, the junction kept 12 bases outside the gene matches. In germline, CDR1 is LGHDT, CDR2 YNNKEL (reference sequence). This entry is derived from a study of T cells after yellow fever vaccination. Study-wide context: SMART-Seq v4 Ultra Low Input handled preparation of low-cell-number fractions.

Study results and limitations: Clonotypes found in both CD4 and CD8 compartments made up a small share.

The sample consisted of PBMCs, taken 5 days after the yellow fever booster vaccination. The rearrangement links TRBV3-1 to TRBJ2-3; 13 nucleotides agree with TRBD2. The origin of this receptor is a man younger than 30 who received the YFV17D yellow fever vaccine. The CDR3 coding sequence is TGTGCCAGCAGCCCCCGGTTGACTAGCGGGGGGATGTGGCAGTATTTT. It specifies CASSPRLTSGGMWQYF.